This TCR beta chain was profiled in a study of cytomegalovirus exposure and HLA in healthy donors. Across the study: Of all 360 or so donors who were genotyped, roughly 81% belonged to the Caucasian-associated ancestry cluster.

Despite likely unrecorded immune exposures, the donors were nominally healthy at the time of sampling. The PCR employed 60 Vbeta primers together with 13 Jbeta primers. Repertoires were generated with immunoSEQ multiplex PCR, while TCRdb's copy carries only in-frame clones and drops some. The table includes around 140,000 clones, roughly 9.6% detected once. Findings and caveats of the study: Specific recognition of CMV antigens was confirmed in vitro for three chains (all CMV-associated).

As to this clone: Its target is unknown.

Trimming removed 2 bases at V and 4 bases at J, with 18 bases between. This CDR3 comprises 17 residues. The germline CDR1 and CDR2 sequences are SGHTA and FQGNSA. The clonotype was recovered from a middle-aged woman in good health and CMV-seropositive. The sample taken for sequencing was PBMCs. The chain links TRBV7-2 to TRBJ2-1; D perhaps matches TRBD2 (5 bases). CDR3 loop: CASSLPTFRGRYNEQFF. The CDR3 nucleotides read TGTGCCAGCAGCTTACCCACGTTTAGAGGGAGATACAATGAGCAGTTCTTC.